This note documents a single T cell receptor (beta chain) sequence. Its matching antigen is unknown. This sample was taken from a study of T cells in Graves' hyperthyroidism and ophthalmopathy. General study results and limits: Prediction of ophthalmopathy progression came a median roughly 6.6 months pre-onset. Peripheral blood also featured most of the thyroid clonotypes expanded above 0.001.

V lost 5 bases to trimming and J lost 2 bases, with 9 bases between them. The CDR3 is 15 amino acids. CDR1 is KGHDR and CDR2 is SFDVKD in the germline V gene. Patients counted as stable if ophthalmopathy did not develop within 18 months. TCR beta CDR3 regions were amplified from RNA transcripts. Researchers ran a first-round RT-PCR on the TCR CDR3 using the HTBI primer set. TCRdb re-derived calls from the multiplex PCR reads in MiXCR, one entry per CDR3 protein. The sample lists 560,000 or so distinct CDR3 sequences; just over 45% were seen once. The sequenced material came from peripheral blood or thyroid tissue (not recorded which). This receptor was identified in a woman younger than 30 with Graves' hyperthyroidism. The rearrangement uses TRBV24-1 and TRBJ2-6; D may be TRBD1 (5 bases). The CDR3 DNA reads as TGTGCCACCAGTGGTATAGGGGCTGGGGCCAACGTCCTGACTTTC. Encoded protein: CATSGIGAGANVLTF.